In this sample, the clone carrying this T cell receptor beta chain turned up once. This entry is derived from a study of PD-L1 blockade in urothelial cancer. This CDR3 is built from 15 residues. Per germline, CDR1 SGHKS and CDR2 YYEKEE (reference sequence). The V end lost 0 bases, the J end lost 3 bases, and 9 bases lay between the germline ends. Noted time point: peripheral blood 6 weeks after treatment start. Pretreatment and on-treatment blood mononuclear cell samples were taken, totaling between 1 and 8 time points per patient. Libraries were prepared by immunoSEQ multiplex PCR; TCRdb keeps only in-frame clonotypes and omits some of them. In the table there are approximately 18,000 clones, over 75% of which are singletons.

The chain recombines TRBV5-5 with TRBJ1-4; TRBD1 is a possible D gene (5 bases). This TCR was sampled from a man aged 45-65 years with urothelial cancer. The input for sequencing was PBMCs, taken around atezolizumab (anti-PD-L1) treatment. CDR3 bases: TGTGCCAGCAGCTTGGAAGGGGCGGCTAATGAAAAACTGTTTTTT. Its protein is CASSLEGAANEKLFF.